This is a list of T cell receptor beta chains from one sample in a study of cytotoxic CD8 clonotypes in ibrutinib-treated CLL. Assay used: immunoSEQ multiplex PCR; TCRdb lists only in-frame clones, some missing. The table lists approximately 140,000 clones, about 72% of them singletons. The sample here was PBMCs, taken after 12 months of ibrutinib treatment. The receptors shown here come from a human donor with chronic lymphocytic leukemia. Each CDR3 is given without its conserved first and last residue.

v_call cdr3_aa
TRBV19 ASSISRTSGSEETQY
TRBV4-1 ASSQRVSHRGGTDTQY
TRBV30 AWSQYREPIQETQY
TRBV5-1 ASSFSGGAYNEQF
TRBV28 ASLGATNEKLF
TRBV2 ASSEALTNYGYT
TRBV28 ASTNRTSYGYT
TRBV7-5 VRSLAGGSGANVLT
TRBV5-1 ASSLAGAGTGELF
TRBV11-2 ASSRTGGARQPQH
TRBV28 ASRGTGTGFYEQY
TRBV4-2 ASSQEGPWVAGNTIY
TRBV10-3 ATRQGLNEKLF
TRBV7-3 ASSLNPRLAGVGTDTQY
TRBV30 AWSREGAGNTIY
TRBV7-6 ASSQDGQRREQF
TRBV9 ASSVAVNTEAF
TRBV7-9 ASSLGGDSYEQY
TRBV7-9 ASSLALTVEAF
TRBV4-1 ASSQVPRGQPQH
TRBV6-5 ASSYSSGRPTDTQY
TRBV18 ASYRGENTEAF
TRBV2 ASSVPIQETQY
TRBV7-3 ASSCMGLAGIYQETQY
TRBV11-3 ASSPFGDSNNEQF
TRBV19 ASTPTGGSNQPQH
TRBV5-5 ASSLRRLAGSSYNEQF
TRBV5-1 ASSLSGVNTEAF
TRBV9 ASSPRTANTGELF
TRBV10-3 AIGLAGTYEQY
TRBV29-1 SVPASSGGNTGELF
TRBV5-1 ASSTNPGQGAPQKQF
TRBV6-5 ASRQLGDTGELF
TRBV6-1 ASSDPGYQPQH
TRBV12-5 ASGFLPGQDGSPLH
TRBV6-5 ASTRRGGSTEAF
TRBV30 AGRQGSSGYT
TRBV7-8 ASSSRLYTDTQY
TRBV6-5 ASSGRGGSYNEQF
TRBV27 ASSFPGALQH
TRBV6-6 ASRTGLSNQPQH